This T cell receptor beta chain was obtained from a study of blood T cell repertoires in COVID-19. Source study methods: Reference gene primers were amplified, and this amplification served to estimate nucleated cell counts. The data were produced by immunoSEQ multiplex PCR, yet TCRdb's version contains in-frame clones alone and is incomplete. The D gene and trimming were derived from the DNA, and the V and J assignments and clone size from that table. The profile shows about 150,000 clones, 80% of them singletons. J gave up 4 bases and V 5 bases, and 4 bases lay outside the gene matches. In germline, CDR1 is LGHDT, CDR2 YNNKEL (reference sequence). The CDR3 covers 13 residues. This clone was detected only once.

The sequence was collected from a man in his 60s with acute or convalescent COVID-19. The sample comprised peripheral blood. The chain has TRBV3-1 (or the pseudogene TRBV3-2) and TRBJ1-1, with 7 bases aligning to TRBD1. CDR3 bases: TGTGCCAGCAGCTACAGGGGTGGCACTGAAGCTTTCTTT. Its translation: CASSYRGGTEAFF.